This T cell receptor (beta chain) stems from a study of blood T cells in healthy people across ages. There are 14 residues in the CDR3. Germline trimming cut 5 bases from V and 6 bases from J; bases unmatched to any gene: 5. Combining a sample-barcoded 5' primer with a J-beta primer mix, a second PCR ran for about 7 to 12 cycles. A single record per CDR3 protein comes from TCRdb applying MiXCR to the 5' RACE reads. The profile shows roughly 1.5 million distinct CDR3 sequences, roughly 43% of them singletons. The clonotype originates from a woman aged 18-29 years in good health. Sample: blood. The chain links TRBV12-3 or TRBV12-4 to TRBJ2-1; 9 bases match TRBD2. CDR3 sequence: CASSIFSGGNEQFF. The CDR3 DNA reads TGTGCCAGCAGTATATTTAGCGGGGGCAATGAGCAGTTCTTC.